The 24 T cell receptor beta chains below were found in one sample sequenced in a study of T cells in Graves' hyperthyroidism and ophthalmopathy. TCR beta CDR3 regions were amplified from RNA. Carried out on the TCR CDR3, a first-round RT-PCR used the HTBI primer set. TCRdb reanalysed the multiplex PCR reads using MiXCR and keeps one entry per CDR3 protein. The sample lists around 300,000 distinct CDR3 sequences, roughly a fifth occurring once. What was sequenced was blood. The receptors originated from a man aged 45-65 years with Graves' ophthalmopathy.

This clonotype was seen a few times. This chain links TRBV24-1 with TRBJ2-5; no definite D call. V shed 4 bases and J shed 2 bases, with 13 bases lying between them. The CDR3 covers 15 residues. The germline gives CDR1 KGHDR, CDR2 SFDVKD. Here the CDR3 DNA reads TGTGCCACCAGTGACCCGGACGGCTTTCAAGAGACCCAGTACTTC. Amino acids: CATSDPDGFQETQYF.

This clonotype was seen only a few times. V and J are TRBV10-3 and TRBJ1-1; 8 positions agree with TRBD1. This CDR3 has 16 residues. Trimming cost V 2 bases and J 5 bases; bases outside gene matches: 10. In germline, CDR1 is ENHRY, CDR2 SYGVKD. The CDR3 nucleotides read TGTGCCATCAGTGAGGGACAGGGAAGATCGAAGACTGAAGCTTTCTTT. Translated, it gives CAISEGQGRSKTEAFF.

For this clonotype: A much larger clone lies a single base off, so this may be a read error. The V call is TRBV28, the J call TRBJ2-7; the D is unclear. The germline V gene encodes CDR1 MDHEN and CDR2 SYDVKM. The CDR3 totals 15 residues. V shed 4 bases and J shed 2 bases, with 15 bases lying between them. In DNA form, the CDR3 reads TGTGCCAGCAGTTCCCAACAGAAAATGGCCTACGAGCAGTACTTC. Its protein product is CASSSQQKMAYEQYF.

This clonotype has ten or more counts. This sequence joins TRBV27 and TRBJ2-1, with D possibly TRBD1 on 6 matching bases. Germline CDR1 is MNHEY and CDR2 is SMNVEV (reference sequence). The CDR3 contains 11 residues. V was pared by 8 bases and J by 9 bases, with 11 bases between. The CDR3 bases are TGTGCCAGCTCCTCAGGGGTTGAGCAGTTCTTC. It is translated as CASSSGVEQFF.

The chain employs TRBV5-1 and TRBJ2-5; 8 bases map to TRBD2. Looked up from germline, CDR1 is SGHRS and CDR2 is YFSETQ. The CDR3 spans 16 residues. Trimming at V came to 0 bases and at J to 2 bases, leaving 6 bases not matched to a gene. CDR3 nucleotide sequence: TGCGCCAGCAGCTTGGGGGGTAGCGGGATACAAGAGACCCAGTACTTC. It is translated as CASSLGGSGIQETQYF.

This clonotype was observed a few times. The chain has TRBV24-1 and TRBJ2-5; D might be TRBD1 or TRBD2, each matching 5 bases. Trimming took off 1 base at V and 1 base at J, with 6 bases between the two ends. The germline V gene encodes CDR1 KGHDR and CDR2 SFDVKD. The CDR3 has 14 amino acids. The CDR3 nucleotides read TGTGCCACCAGTGATTTTGGGGGCCAAGAGACCCAGTACTTC. This codes for CATSDFGGQETQYF.

This clonotype was counted a few times. The J gene is TRBJ2-2, the V gene TRBV10-3, with TRBD1 matching over 10 bases. This CDR3 has 15 residues. V lost 4 bases, J lost 4 bases, and 3 bases stayed unmatched. CDR1 and CDR2 from the germline V gene are ENHRY and SYGVKD. CDR3 in DNA: TGTGCCATCAGTGGCGGACAGGGGGGCACCGGGGAGCTGTTTTTT. Translating it yields CAISGGQGGTGELFF.

V gene TRBV6-2 or TRBV6-3 combines with J gene TRBJ1-5; possible D gene TRBD1, 6 bases. The germline V gene encodes CDR1 MNHEY and CDR2 SVGEGT. CDR3 size: 13 residues. Trimming pared 8 bases from V and 3 bases from J, leaving 11 bases between. CDR3 DNA sequence: TGTGCCAGCTCGACAGGACACAATCAGCCCCAGCATTTT. Its translation is CASSTGHNQPQHF.

The rearrangement uses TRBV20-1 and TRBJ2-1, with 10 bases identical to TRBD2. Losses at the gene ends were 0 bases for V and 10 bases for J; bases not matched to a gene: 6. The CDR3 sequence is 14 residues long. Per germline, CDR1 DFQATT and CDR2 SNEGSKA (reference sequence). DNA for the CDR3: TGCAGTGCTAGAGACCCTAGCGGGAGACGGGAGCAGTTCTTC. Protein: CSARDPSGRREQFF.

This clonotype has ten or more counts. This chain connects TRBV3-1 to TRBJ2-3; a weak D match, TRBD1 (6 bases). Trimming took off 1 base at V and 0 bases at J, with 14 bases between the two ends. The CDR3 sequence is 17 residues long. CDR1 and CDR2 from the germline V gene are LGHDT and YNNKEL (reference sequence). CDR3 nucleotides: TGTGCCAGCAGCCAAGGGGAACAGGGCTTCAGCACAGATACGCAGTATTTT. Its protein is CASSQGEQGFSTDTQYF.

This chain connects TRBV7-2 to TRBJ1-5, with D uncertain. Trimming removed 1 base from V and 6 bases from J, with 7 bases in between. Looked up from germline, CDR1 is SGHTA and CDR2 is FQGNSA. CDR3 size: 13 residues. For the CDR3, the DNA is TGTGCCAGCAGCTTAGATTATGGTCAGCCCCAGCATTTT. Its translation is CASSLDYGQPQHF. The full variable domain, in which reference TRBV7-2 and TRBJ1-5 provide the parts outside the CDR3, is GAGVSQSPSNKVTEKGKDVELRCDPISGHTALYWYRQSLGQGLEFLIYFQGNSAPDKSGLPSDRFSAERTGGSVSTLTIQRTQQEDSAVYLCASSLDYGQPQHFGDGTRLSIL.

This clonotype was found a few times. The chain has TRBV4-1 and TRBJ1-6; D ambiguous. The CDR3 sequence is 15 residues long. Per germline, CDR1 MGHRA and CDR2 YSYEKL. V was shortened by 0 bases and J by 7 bases, with 10 bases between the two germline ends. As DNA, the CDR3 is TGCGCCAGCAGCCAAGATACGGACGGGAATTCACCCCTCCACTTT. This codes for CASSQDTDGNSPLHF.

There are many counts of this clonotype. The rearrangement links TRBV7-9 to TRBJ2-5; TRBD1 aligns across 11 bases. With 4 bases clipped from V and 1 base from J, the junction kept 11 bases outside the gene matches. Germline V gene sequence: CDR1 SEHNR, CDR2 FQNEAQ (reference sequence). The CDR3 contains 18 residues. The DNA for the CDR3 is TGTGCCAGCAGCTCGAGTCCCGGGACAGGGGGGCGCCAAGAGACCCAGTACTTC. Translating gives CASSSSPGTGGRQETQYF.

The table lists this clonotype with many counts. V is TRBV6-1 and J is TRBJ1-3, with TRBD1 identical over 7 bases. The germline V gene has CDR1 MNHNS and CDR2 SASEGT. After removal of 6 bases from V and 4 bases from J, the junction contained 12 bases not matched to a gene. The CDR3 is 16 residues long. The CDR3 DNA follows: TGTGCCAGCAGGAGAGTTTGGGACAGTCCGGGAAACACCATATATTTT. Its protein product is CASRRVWDSPGNTIYF.

The CDR3 loop is CASNRGASNQPQHF. The CDR3 DNA sequence: TGTGCCAGCAATCGGGGGGCCAGTAATCAGCCCCAGCATTTT. The V call is TRBV12-3 or TRBV12-4, the J call TRBJ1-5; the D gene is possibly TRBD1 (6 bases). This CDR3 spans 14 amino acids. V gave up 7 bases and J gave up 4 bases, with 14 bases separating them.

The rearrangement uses TRBV5-1 and TRBJ1-6; D call uncertain. CDR1 and CDR2 (germline): SGHRS, YFSETQ. The CDR3 extends over 14 amino acids. V lost 0 bases, J lost 8 bases, and 9 bases lay in between. As DNA, the CDR3 is TGCGCCAGCAGCTTGGGGGTGGGCGATTCACCCCTCCACTTT. Its translation is CASSLGVGDSPLHF.

The rearrangement links TRBV6-1 to TRBJ1-2; D is perhaps TRBD1 (5 bases). V was shortened by 5 bases and J by 0 bases, with 19 bases between the two germline ends. Looked up from germline, CDR1 is MNHNS and CDR2 is SASEGT. The CDR3 runs 17 residues. CDR3 residues: CASSQNPGTRANYGYTF. The CDR3 nucleotides read TGTGCCAGCAGTCAAAATCCCGGGACTCGGGCTAACTATGGCTACACCTTC.

This chain connects TRBV6-2 or TRBV6-3 to TRBJ2-2; D remains unclear. Germline CDR1 is MNHEY and CDR2 is SVGEGT. This CDR3 spans 16 amino acids. Trimming removed 0 bases at V and 2 bases at J, with 10 bases between. The chain's CDR3 is CASSYSPDLNTGELFF. The CDR3 nucleotides are TGTGCCAGCAGTTACTCGCCGGACCTAAACACCGGGGAGCTGTTTTTT.

Only a few counts were recorded for this clonotype. The chain uses TRBV24-1 and TRBJ1-1, with D perhaps TRBD1 (5 bases). Germline CDR1 is KGHDR and CDR2 is SFDVKD. CDR3 size: 16 residues. The V and J ends lost 3 bases and 0 bases respectively, with 13 bases between them. CDR3 region: CATSDLSTEVNTEAFF. CDR3 sequence (DNA): TGTGCCACCAGTGATCTATCGACAGAAGTGAACACTGAAGCTTTCTTT.

The genes are TRBV9 and TRBJ2-5; D may be TRBD2 (6 bases). This CDR3 is built from 15 residues. Germline V gene sequence: CDR1 SGDLS, CDR2 YYNGEE. V was pared by 1 base and J by 2 bases, with 12 bases between. This chain's CDR3 is CASSVSPGTQETQYF. The CDR3, as DNA: TGTGCCAGCAGCGTATCGCCCGGGACTCAAGAGACCCAGTACTTC.

This clonotype was seen repeatedly, ten times or more. The chain links TRBV11-3 to TRBJ2-4, with 10 bases identical to TRBD1. This CDR3 region has 15 residues. Per the germline V gene, CDR1 is SGHNT and CDR2 is YENEEA. Germline trimming cut 5 bases from V and 8 bases from J; bases unmatched to any gene: 9. Written as DNA, the CDR3 is TGTGCCAGCAGCCCGGCCGGGACAGGGGCCCACATTCAGTACTTC. It specifies CASSPAGTGAHIQYF.

The chain combines TRBV30 with TRBJ2-2; TRBD2 matches 10 bases. V lost 5 bases and J lost 2; bases outside the gene matches: 2. The CDR3 has 14 residues. CDR1 and CDR2 from the germline V gene are GTSNPN and SVGIG (reference sequence). The CDR3 sequence is CAWQREGNTGELFF. CDR3 bases: TGTGCCTGGCAGCGGGAGGGCAACACCGGGGAGCTGTTTTTT. The full variable domain, in which reference TRBV30 and TRBJ2-2 provide the parts outside the CDR3, is SQTIHQWPATLVQPVGSPLSLECTVEGTSNPNLYWYRQAAGRGLQLLFYSVGIGQISSEVPQNLSASRPQDRQFILSSKKLLLSDSGFYLCAWQREGNTGELFFGEGSRLTVL.

Notes on this clonotype: A single base separates this from a much larger clone, so it may be a read error. This sequence joins TRBV5-5 and TRBJ2-1; D not resolved. The J call may not be correct, given that the DNA end is closer to TRBJ2-7. The CDR3 has 13 amino acids. Germline V gene sequence: CDR1 SGHKS, CDR2 YYEKEE (reference sequence). The CDR3 region has the DNA TGTGCCAGCAGCTTTCTTTTTGACAATGAGCAGTACTTC. Amino acids: CASSFLFDNEQYF.

V and J are TRBV11-1 and TRBJ2-3; D gene unclear. Trimming took 5 bases from V and 2 from J, leaving 11 bases between them. This CDR3 spans 14 amino acids. Germline V CDR1 and CDR2: SGHAT, FQDESV (reference sequence). Here the CDR3 reads CASSPPKYTDTQYF. The CDR3 nucleotides read TGTGCCAGCAGCCCCCCAAAGTACACAGATACGCAGTATTTT.